This entry lists 27 T cell receptor beta chains sequenced from one sample in a study of vaccination effects on CD4 cells after COVID-19. The antigens of these receptors remain unknown. The ViraFEST assay expanded antigen-specific CD4+ T cells with viral peptide pools before sequencing. Upon completion of roughly ten days in culture, CD4+ T cells were isolated. According to PCR results, the person was infected with SARS-CoV-2 between March and December 2020. Here immunoSEQ multiplex PCR was the method, and the copy in TCRdb shows in-frame clones only, minus some. This table has about 24,000 clones, 65% to 85% appearing once. This sample comprised CD4+ T cells from PBMCs cultured with SARS-CoV-2 spike peptides, obtained before COVID-19 vaccination. All receptors derive from a human donor who had a prior SARS-CoV-2 infection.

The table lists this clone with a few counts. This chain links TRBV7-9 with TRBJ2-6; D might be TRBD1 or TRBD2, each matching 5 bases. The CDR3 sequence is 17 residues long. Germline CDR1 and CDR2: SEHNR and FQNEAQ (reference sequence). V gave up 5 bases and J gave up 0 bases, with 14 bases separating them. As DNA, the CDR3 is TGTGCCAGCAGCCTATCGGGACGGAGCTCTGGGGCCAACGTCCTGACTTTC. It specifies CASSLSGRSSGANVLTF.

This clone is classed as hyperexpanded. The genes are TRBV6-2 or TRBV6-3 and TRBJ1-2; 8 bases fit TRBD1. This CDR3 region has 15 residues. Germline V CDR1 and CDR2: MNHEY, SVGEGT. Unmatched junction bases numbered 11, after V lost 5 bases and J lost 6 bases. CDR3 protein: CASSTRTGSLNGYTF. The DNA for the CDR3 is TGTGCCAGCAGTACCCGGACAGGGTCTCTCAATGGCTACACCTTC.

The V gene is TRBV7-9, the J gene TRBJ2-3; 7 bases agree with TRBD1. The J segment lost 0 bases and the V segment lost 6 bases, leaving 3 bases of the junction unmatched. CDR1 is SEHNR and CDR2 is FQNEAQ in the germline V gene (reference sequence). The CDR3 is made up of 14 amino acids. This CDR3 is CASRTGSSTDTQYF. CDR3 bases: TGTGCCAGCAGGACAGGGTCTAGCACAGATACGCAGTATTTT.

V and J are TRBV5-1 and TRBJ1-1; D is uncertain. Trimming took off 0 bases at V and 2 bases at J, with 2 bases between the two ends. CDR3 size: 12 residues. Germline loops: CDR1 SGHRS, CDR2 YFSETQ. The CDR3 spells CASSLDNTEAFF. CDR3 DNA sequence: TGCGCCAGCAGCTTGGACAACACTGAAGCTTTCTTT.

V gene TRBV11-3 combines with J gene TRBJ2-1; a possible D gene is TRBD2 (6 bases). Between the trimmed V and J ends, which lost 5 bases and 15 bases, there was a span of 17 bases. Germline values: CDR1 SGHNT, CDR2 YENEEA. CDR3 size: 12 residues. The CDR3 loop is CASSQTSSGPFF. The CDR3 nucleotides read TGTGCCAGCAGCCAGACTAGTTCTGGTCCGTTCTTC.

The chain recombines TRBV11-1 with TRBJ2-7, with D perhaps matching TRBD2 (5 bases). Looked up from germline, CDR1 is SGHAT and CDR2 is FQDESV (reference sequence). CDR3 size: 15 residues. Trimming took off 5 bases at V and 0 bases at J, with 14 bases between the two ends. The CDR3 reads CASSPRVENSYEQYF. CDR3 nucleotide sequence: TGTGCCAGCAGCCCGAGGGTCGAAAACTCCTACGAGCAGTACTTC.

The chain joins TRBV5-6 to TRBJ2-5; 9 bases line up with TRBD1. CDR1 is SGHDT and CDR2 is YYEEEE in the germline V gene. V gave up 4 bases and J gave up 4 bases; unmatched junction bases: 17. The CDR3 sequence is 18 residues long. DNA of the CDR3: TGTGCCAGCAGCAGGGGTTGGGACAGGGCAACAACCGGAGAGACCCAGTACTTC. As protein: CASSRGWDRATTGETQYF.

This clone turned up a few times. The chain joins TRBV27 to TRBJ1-1; D gene ambiguous. Germline V gene sequence: CDR1 MNHEY, CDR2 SMNVEV (reference sequence). The CDR3 spans 15 residues. V was pared by 1 base and J by 1 base, with 10 bases between. CDR3 amino acids: CASSLLAVKNTEAFF. The CDR3, as DNA: TGTGCCAGCAGTTTATTGGCAGTGAAGAACACTGAAGCTTTCTTT.

The chain has TRBV5-1 and TRBJ2-7, with D maybe TRBD2 (7 bases). The CDR3 sequence is 15 residues long. Trimming stripped 5 bases from V and 1 base from J, with 16 bases between. CDR1 and CDR2 (germline): SGHRS, YFSETQ. Here the CDR3 reads CASSGGAGRSYEQYF. Written as DNA, the CDR3 is TGCGCCAGCAGTGGGGGGGCAGGGAGATCCTACGAGCAGTACTTC.

The chain couples TRBV5-1 to TRBJ2-2, with TRBD1 as a possible D gene (6 bases). CDR1 and CDR2 from the germline V gene are SGHRS and YFSETQ. V lost 2 bases and J lost 3, with 8 bases in between. CDR3 length: 14 amino acids. DNA of the CDR3: TGCGCCAGCAGCTTTAAGGGGGACACCGGGGAGCTGTTTTTT. This codes for CASSFKGDTGELFF.

This clone was detected only a few times. In DNA, the CDR3 is TGCGCCAGCAGCTTGGCCGGGGGTGGCTCCTACGAGCAGTACTTC. Its protein product is CASSLAGGGSYEQYF. This sequence joins TRBV5-1 and TRBJ2-7; TRBD2 is a possible D gene (6 bases). This CDR3 has 15 residues. V was trimmed by 0 bases and J by 0 bases, leaving 10 bases between them. Per germline, CDR1 SGHRS and CDR2 YFSETQ.

The CDR3 loop reads CASSGTSGRGYEQYF. CDR3 coding DNA: TGCGCCAGCAGCGGAACTAGCGGGAGAGGGTACGAGCAGTACTTC. The chain joins TRBV5-1 to TRBJ2-7, with 11 bases that match TRBD2. The CDR3 totals 15 residues. Trimming took 4 bases from V and 4 from J; bases not matched to a gene: 7. Germline values: CDR1 SGHRS, CDR2 YFSETQ.

The chain has TRBV6-6 and TRBJ2-5, with 12 bases aligning to TRBD2. CDR1 is MNHNY, CDR2 SVGAGI, per germline (reference sequence). V was pared by 6 bases and J by 4 bases, with 6 bases of the junction left unmatched. The length of the CDR3 is 15 residues. CDR3 residues: CASRGTSGPGETQYF. The CDR3 bases are TGTGCCAGCAGGGGGACTAGCGGGCCGGGAGAGACCCAGTACTTC.

This chain's CDR3 is CASRGVMGAFF. As DNA, the CDR3 is TGTGCCAGCAGGGGGGTGATGGGAGCTTTCTTT. This chain connects TRBV6-5 to TRBJ1-1, with TRBD1 as a possible D gene (5 bases). Trimming shortened V by 6 bases and J by 10 bases, and 12 bases separated the two germline ends. CDR1 is MNHEY and CDR2 is SVGAGI in the germline V gene. This CDR3 spans 11 amino acids.

There are a few counts of this clone. The rearrangement links TRBV4-2 to TRBJ2-3; no clear D. The germline V gene has CDR1 LGHNA and CDR2 YNFKEQ. The CDR3 spans 16 residues. V was trimmed by 4 bases and J by 2 bases, leaving 16 bases between them. CDR3 DNA: TGTGCCAGCAGCCTCAACTATGGGCCCGCCACAGATACGCAGTATTTT. This encodes CASSLNYGPATDTQYF.

This clone occurred once. This chain links TRBV28 with TRBJ1-5, with D possibly matching TRBD1 (5 bases). The CDR3 consists of 20 residues. The ends were cut back, 7 bases at V and 0 bases at J, with 28 bases in the middle. Germline V gene data show CDR1 as MDHEN and CDR2 as SYDVKM. CDR3: CASTPPEGSSQGDSNQPQHF. CDR3 DNA sequence: TGTGCCAGCACTCCTCCTGAGGGGTCATCTCAGGGAGATAGCAATCAGCCCCAGCATTTT. The variable domain in full, completed from reference TRBV28 and TRBJ1-5, reads DVKVTQSSRYLVKRTGEKVFLECVQDMDHENMFWYRQDPGLGLRLIYFSYDVKMKEKGDIPEGYSVSREKKERFSLILESASTNQTSMYLCASTPPEGSSQGDSNQPQHFGDGTRLSIL.

The chain is built from TRBV9 and TRBJ2-1; TRBD1 aligns across 11 bases. Germline V CDR1 and CDR2: SGDLS, YYNGEE. The CDR3 runs 15 residues. Trimming removed 3 bases from V and 7 bases from J; junction bases left unmatched: 6. CDR3: CASSAKGTGGNEQFF. For the CDR3, the DNA is TGTGCCAGCAGCGCTAAGGGGACAGGGGGGAATGAGCAGTTCTTC.

V is TRBV3-1 (or the pseudogene TRBV3-2) and J is TRBJ2-7, with no clear D. Germline V lookup: CDR1 LGHDT, CDR2 YNNKEL (reference sequence). Trimming stripped 4 bases from V and 3 bases from J, with 7 bases between. CDR3 size: 12 residues. CDR3 sequence (DNA): TGTGCCAGCAGCCCCTATAACTACGAGCAGTACTTC. This gives the protein CASSPYNYEQYF.

CDR3 in amino acids: CASSRDTAGGELFF. The CDR3 DNA is TGTGCCAGCAGTAGGGACACCGCTGGCGGGGAGCTGTTTTTT. The chain links TRBV2 to TRBJ2-2, with a possible D match to TRBD1 (6 bases). The CDR3 length is 14 residues. Trimming pared 5 bases from V and 7 bases from J, leaving 14 bases between. The V gene's germline CDR1 is SNHLY and CDR2 FYNNEI. Supplemented by reference TRBV2 and TRBJ2-2, the full variable domain reads EPEVTQTPSHQVTQMGQEVILRCVPISNHLYFYWYRQILGQKVEFLVSFYNNEISEKSEIFDDQFSVERPDGSNFTLKIRSTKLEDSAMYFCASSRDTAGGELFFGEGSRLTVL.

The chain carries TRBV7-2 and TRBJ2-3; D is unresolved. The V and J ends lost 8 bases and 3 bases respectively, with 9 bases between them. The CDR3 covers 12 residues. CDR1 is SGHTA, CDR2 FQGNSA, per germline. Here the CDR3 DNA reads TGTGCCAGCGGGGAACAAACAGATACGCAGTATTTT. This codes for CASGEQTDTQYF.

This chain connects TRBV27 to TRBJ1-1; 8 nucleotides align to TRBD1. The germline gives CDR1 MNHEY, CDR2 SMNVEV (reference sequence). V dropped 4 bases and J dropped 10; count of bases not matched to a gene: 11. The CDR3 contains 14 residues. CDR3 amino acids: CASSSSTGAGRAFF. The CDR3 DNA follows: TGTGCCAGCAGTTCCTCGACAGGGGCGGGGAGAGCTTTCTTT.

This clone was found once. The genes are TRBV7-9 and TRBJ2-3, with 8 bases lining up with TRBD2. V was pared by 5 bases and J by 4 bases, with 8 bases of the junction left unmatched. Per the germline V gene, CDR1 is SEHNR and CDR2 is FQNEAQ (reference sequence). This CDR3 is built from 15 residues. The CDR3 nucleotides are TGTGCCAGCAGCCGCAAACGGGGGGGCCCAGATACGCAGTATTTT. This gives the protein CASSRKRGGPDTQYF.

J is TRBJ2-3 and V is TRBV18; D is unresolved. The CDR3 length is 16 residues. The germline CDR1 and CDR2 sequences are KGHSH and LQKENI. Trimming took 3 bases from V and 0 from J, leaving 13 bases between them. The CDR3 nucleotides are TGTGCCAGCTCACCTAATGTCATTACTAGCACAGATACGCAGTATTTT. Amino acids: CASSPNVITSTDTQYF.

This chain links TRBV11-3 with TRBJ2-1; 11 positions agree with TRBD1. J lost 6 bases, V lost 5 bases, and 6 bases had no gene match. The CDR3 runs to 15 residues. Germline V gene lookup returns CDR1 SGHNT and CDR2 YENEEA. The CDR3 DNA sequence: TGTGCCAGCAGCAAAGGACAGGGGGCTGCCAATGAGCAGTTCTTC. Translating gives CASSKGQGAANEQFF.

This sequence joins TRBV6-5 and TRBJ1-2, with D possibly TRBD1 on 6 matching bases. Germline V gene lookup returns CDR1 MNHEY and CDR2 SVGAGI. The germline V and J ends were trimmed by 10 bases and 7 bases, with 16 bases remaining between them. CDR3 length: 12 amino acids. The CDR3 protein is CATRRTDLGYTF. The DNA for the CDR3 is TGTGCCACGAGGAGGACAGACCTTGGCTACACCTTC.

J is TRBJ2-7 and V is TRBV7-9; possibly TRBD1 for D (6 bases). Germline-derived CDR1 and CDR2 are SEHNR and FQNEAQ (reference sequence). There are 12 residues in the CDR3. V lost 5 bases and J 5 bases, leaving 10 bases between the germline ends. The CDR3 region has the DNA TGTGCCAGCAGCCGCAACAGGGACGAGCAGTACTTC. Its protein product is CASSRNRDEQYF.

The chain is built from TRBV27 and TRBJ2-5; D uncertain. This CDR3 has 13 residues. Trimming cost V 3 bases and J 3 bases, with 8 bases left between them. Germline assignment: CDR1 MNHEY and CDR2 SMNVEV (reference sequence). For the CDR3, the DNA is TGTGCCAGCAGTTTGGGTCCCAAAGAGACCCAGTACTTC. This encodes CASSLGPKETQYF.